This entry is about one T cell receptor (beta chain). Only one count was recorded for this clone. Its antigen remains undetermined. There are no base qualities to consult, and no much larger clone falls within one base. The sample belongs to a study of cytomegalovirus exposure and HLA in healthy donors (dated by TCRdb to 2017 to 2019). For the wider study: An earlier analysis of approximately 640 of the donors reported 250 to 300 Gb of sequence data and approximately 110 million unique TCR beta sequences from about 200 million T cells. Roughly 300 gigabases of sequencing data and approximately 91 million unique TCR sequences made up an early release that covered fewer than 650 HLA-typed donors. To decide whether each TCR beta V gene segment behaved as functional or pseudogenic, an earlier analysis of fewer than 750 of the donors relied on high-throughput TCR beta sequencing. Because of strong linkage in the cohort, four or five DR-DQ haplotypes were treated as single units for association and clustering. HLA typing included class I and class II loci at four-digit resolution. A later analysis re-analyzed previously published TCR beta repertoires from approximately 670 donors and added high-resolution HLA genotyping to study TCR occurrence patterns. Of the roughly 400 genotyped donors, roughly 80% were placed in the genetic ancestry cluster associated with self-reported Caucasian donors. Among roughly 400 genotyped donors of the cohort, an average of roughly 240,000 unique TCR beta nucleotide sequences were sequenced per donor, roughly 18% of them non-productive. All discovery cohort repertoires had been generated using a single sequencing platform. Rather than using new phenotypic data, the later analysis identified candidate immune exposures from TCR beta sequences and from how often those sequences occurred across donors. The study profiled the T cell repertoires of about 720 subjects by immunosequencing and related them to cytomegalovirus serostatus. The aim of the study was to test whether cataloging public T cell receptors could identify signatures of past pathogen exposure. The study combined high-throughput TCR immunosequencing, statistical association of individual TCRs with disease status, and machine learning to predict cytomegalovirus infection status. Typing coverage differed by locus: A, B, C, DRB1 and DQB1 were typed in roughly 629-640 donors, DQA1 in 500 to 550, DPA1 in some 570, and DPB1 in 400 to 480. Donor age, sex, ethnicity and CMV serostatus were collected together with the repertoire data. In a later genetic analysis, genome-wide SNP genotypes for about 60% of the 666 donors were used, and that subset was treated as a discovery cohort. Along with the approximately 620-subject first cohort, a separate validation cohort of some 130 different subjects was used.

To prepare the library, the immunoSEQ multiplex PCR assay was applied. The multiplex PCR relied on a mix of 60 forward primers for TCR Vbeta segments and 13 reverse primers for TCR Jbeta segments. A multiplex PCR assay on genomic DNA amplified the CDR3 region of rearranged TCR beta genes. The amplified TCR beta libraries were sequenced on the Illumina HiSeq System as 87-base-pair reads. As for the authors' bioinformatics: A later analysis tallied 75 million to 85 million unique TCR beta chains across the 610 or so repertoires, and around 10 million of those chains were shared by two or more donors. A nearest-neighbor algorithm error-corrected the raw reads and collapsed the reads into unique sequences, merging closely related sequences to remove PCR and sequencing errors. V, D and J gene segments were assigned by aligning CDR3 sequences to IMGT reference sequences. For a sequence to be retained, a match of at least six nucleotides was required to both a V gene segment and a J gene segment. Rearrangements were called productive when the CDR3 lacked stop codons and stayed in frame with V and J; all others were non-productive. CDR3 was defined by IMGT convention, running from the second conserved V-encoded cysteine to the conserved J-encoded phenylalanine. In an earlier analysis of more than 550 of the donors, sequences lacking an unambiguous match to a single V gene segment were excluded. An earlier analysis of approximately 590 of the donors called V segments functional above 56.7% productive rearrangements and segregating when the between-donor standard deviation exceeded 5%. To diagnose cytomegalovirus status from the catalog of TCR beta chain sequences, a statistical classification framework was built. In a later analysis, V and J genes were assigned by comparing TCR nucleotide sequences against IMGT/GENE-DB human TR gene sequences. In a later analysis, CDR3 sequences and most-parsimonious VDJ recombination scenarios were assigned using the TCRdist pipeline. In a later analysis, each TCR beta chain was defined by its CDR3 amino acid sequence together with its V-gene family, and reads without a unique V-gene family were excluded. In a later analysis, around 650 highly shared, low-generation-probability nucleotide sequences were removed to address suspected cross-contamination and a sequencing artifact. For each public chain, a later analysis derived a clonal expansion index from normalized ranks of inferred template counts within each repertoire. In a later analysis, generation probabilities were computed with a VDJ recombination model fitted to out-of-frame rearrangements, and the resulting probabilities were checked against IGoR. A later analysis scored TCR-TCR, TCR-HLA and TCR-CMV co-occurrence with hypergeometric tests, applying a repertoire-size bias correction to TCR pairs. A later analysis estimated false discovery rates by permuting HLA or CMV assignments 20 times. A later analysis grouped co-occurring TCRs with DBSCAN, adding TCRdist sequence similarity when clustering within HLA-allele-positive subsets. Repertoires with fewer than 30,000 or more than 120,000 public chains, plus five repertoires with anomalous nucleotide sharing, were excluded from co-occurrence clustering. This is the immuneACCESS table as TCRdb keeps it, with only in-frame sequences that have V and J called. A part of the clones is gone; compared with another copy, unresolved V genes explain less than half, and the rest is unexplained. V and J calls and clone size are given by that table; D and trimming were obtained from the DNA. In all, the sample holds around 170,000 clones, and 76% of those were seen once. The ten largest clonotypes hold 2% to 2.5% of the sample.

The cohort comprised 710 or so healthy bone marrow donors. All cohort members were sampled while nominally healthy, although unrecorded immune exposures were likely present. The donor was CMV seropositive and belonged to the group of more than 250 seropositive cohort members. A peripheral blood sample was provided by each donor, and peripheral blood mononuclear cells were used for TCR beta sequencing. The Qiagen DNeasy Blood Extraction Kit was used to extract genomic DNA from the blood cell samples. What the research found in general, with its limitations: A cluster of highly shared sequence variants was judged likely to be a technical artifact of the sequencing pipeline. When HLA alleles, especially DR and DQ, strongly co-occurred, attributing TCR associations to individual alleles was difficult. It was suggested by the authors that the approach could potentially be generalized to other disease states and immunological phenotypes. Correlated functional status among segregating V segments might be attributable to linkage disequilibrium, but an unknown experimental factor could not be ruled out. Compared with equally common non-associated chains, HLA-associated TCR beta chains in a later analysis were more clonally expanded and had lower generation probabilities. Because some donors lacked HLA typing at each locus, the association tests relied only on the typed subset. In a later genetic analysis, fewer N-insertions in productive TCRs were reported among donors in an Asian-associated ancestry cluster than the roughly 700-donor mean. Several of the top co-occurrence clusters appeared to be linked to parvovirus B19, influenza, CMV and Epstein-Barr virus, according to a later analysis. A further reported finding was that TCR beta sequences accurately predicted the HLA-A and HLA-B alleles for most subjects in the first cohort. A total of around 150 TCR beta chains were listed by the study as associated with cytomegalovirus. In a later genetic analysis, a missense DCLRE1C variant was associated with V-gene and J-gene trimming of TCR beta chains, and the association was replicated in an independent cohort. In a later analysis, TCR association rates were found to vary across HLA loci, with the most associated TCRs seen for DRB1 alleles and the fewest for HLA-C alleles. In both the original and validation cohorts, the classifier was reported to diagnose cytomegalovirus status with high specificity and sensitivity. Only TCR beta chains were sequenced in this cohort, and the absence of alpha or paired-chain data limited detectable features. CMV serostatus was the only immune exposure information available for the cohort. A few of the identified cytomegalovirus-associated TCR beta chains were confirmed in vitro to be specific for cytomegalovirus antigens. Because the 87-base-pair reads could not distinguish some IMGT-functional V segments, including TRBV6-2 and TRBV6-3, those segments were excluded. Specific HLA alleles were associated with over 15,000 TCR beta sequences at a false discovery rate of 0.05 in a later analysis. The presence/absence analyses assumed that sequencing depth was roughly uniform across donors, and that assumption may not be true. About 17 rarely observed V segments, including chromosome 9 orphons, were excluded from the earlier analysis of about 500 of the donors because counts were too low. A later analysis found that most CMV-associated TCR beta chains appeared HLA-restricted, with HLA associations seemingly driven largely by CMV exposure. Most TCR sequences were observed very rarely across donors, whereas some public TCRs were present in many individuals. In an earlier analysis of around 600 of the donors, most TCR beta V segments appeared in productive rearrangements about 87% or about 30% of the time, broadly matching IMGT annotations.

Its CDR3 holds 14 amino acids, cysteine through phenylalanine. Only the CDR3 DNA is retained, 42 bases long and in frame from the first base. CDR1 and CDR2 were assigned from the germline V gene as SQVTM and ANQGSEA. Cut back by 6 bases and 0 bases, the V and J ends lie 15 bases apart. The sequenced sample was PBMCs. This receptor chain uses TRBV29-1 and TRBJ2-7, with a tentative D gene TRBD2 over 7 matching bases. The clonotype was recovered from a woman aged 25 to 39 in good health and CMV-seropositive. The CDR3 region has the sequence CSVRLGGRSYEQYF. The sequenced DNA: TGCAGCGTCCGGCTGGGGGGGCGCTCCTACGAGCAGTACTTC.